The present T cell receptor beta chain was sequenced within a study of T cell changes during pregnancy in multiple sclerosis. Germline V gives CDR1 SGDLS, CDR2 YYNGEE. V dropped 3 bases and J dropped 5; count of bases not matched to a gene: 5. The CDR3 is 14 amino acids. Some clones are missing from TCRdb's copy, which holds only in-frame ones; the method was immunoSEQ multiplex PCR. The sample shows 80,000 to 100,000 clones, approximately 94% of them seen only once. This clonotype was sampled from a female donor with multiple sclerosis, enrolled in a pregnancy study. The rearrangement joins TRBV9 to TRBJ2-3; TRBD2 matches 8 bases. The sample in question was peripheral blood, obtained after pregnancy. The CDR3 DNA reads as TGTGCCAGCAGCGGCGGGGGGCCGGGAGATACGCAGTATTTT. Its protein product is CASSGGGPGDTQYF.